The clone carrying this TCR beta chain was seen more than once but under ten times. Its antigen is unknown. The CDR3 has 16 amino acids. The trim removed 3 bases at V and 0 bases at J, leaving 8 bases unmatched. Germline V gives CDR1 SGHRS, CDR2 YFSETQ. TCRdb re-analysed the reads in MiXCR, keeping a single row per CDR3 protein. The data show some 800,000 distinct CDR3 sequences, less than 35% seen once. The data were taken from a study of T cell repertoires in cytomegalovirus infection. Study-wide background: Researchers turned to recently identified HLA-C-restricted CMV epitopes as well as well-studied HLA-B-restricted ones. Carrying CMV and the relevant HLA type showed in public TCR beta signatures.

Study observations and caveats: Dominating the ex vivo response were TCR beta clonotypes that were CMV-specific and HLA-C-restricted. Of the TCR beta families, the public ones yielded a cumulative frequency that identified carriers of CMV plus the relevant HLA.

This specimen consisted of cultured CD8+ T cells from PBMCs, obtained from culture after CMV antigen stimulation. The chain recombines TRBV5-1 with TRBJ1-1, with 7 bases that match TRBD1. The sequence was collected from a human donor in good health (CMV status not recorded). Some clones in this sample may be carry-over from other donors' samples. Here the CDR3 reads CASSSGTGTVNTEAFF. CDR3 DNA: TGCGCCAGCAGCTCGGGGACCGGGACAGTGAACACTGAAGCTTTCTTT.